This T cell receptor beta chain was observed in a study of T-cell reconstitution after alpha-beta-depleted transplantation in children. The TCRbeta library was prepared with unique molecular identifiers. MiXCR, run by TCRdb on the PCR reads, gives a single entry per CDR3 protein. The sample lists more than 200,000 distinct CDR3 sequences, 9.7% occurring once. CDR1 ENHRY and CDR2 SYGVKD come from the germline V gene. V was pared by 6 bases and J by 6 bases, with 11 bases of the junction left unmatched. This CDR3 is 15 amino acids long. This clonotype was detected many times. The sample in question was PBMCs from the stem cell graft donor, obtained from the stem cell graft. J is TRBJ1-3 and V is TRBV10-3; 7 nucleotides align to TRBD1. The receptor comes from a human donor who donated a stem cell graft to a child with SCID. The CDR3 sequence: CAIRPSGQNANTIYF. The CDR3 nucleotides are TGTGCCATCAGACCCTCGGGACAGAATGCAAACACCATATATTTT.